A selection of T cell receptor beta chains follows, all from one sample in a study of T cell responses to AZD1222 COVID-19 vaccine. Data came from immunoSEQ multiplex PCR; TCRdb stores just in-frame clones and leaves some out. The sample lists 50,000 to 65,000 clones, 75% to 90% occurring once. The input for sequencing was peripheral blood, taken 28 days after the second AZD1222 dose. The receptors derive from an adult who received the AZD1222 COVID-19 vaccine. Both conserved end residues are part of each CDR3. Each record gives: V gene, J gene, clone size, D gene, CDR3 protein, CDR3 DNA. D genes are given only for firm matches. Clone size, where shown, is once, few, many, or a class for clones that have expanded.

TRBV11-3	TRBJ2-3	-	-	CASSVDGGYTDTQYF	TGTGCCAGCAGCGTGGACGGCGGTTACACAGATACGCAGTATTTT
TRBV7-9	TRBJ1-2	-	-	CASSLGEGQRQYGYTF	TGTGCCAGCAGCCTTGGCGAGGGACAACGACAATATGGCTACACCTTC
TRBV5-1	TRBJ2-1	-	TRBD2	CASSDGTSGREQFF	TGCGCCAGCAGCGACGGGACTAGCGGGAGGGAGCAGTTCTTC
TRBV7-2	TRBJ1-5	-	-	CASSLESNQPQHF	TGTGCCAGCAGCTTAGAATCGAATCAGCCCCAGCATTTT
TRBV12-3/TRBV12-4	TRBJ1-1	-	-	CASSLMTNSPAFF	TGTGCCAGCAGTTTAATGACAAATTCCCCTGCTTTCTTT
TRBV5-6	TRBJ2-7	-	-	CASSLPGRGNSYEQYF	TGTGCCAGCAGCTTACCGGGTCGGGGGAACTCCTACGAGCAGTACTTC
TRBV3-1/TRBV3-2	TRBJ2-3	-	TRBD2	CASSSRTSGVAQYF	TGTGCCAGCAGCTCCCGGACTAGCGGGGTAGCACAGTATTTT
TRBV29-1	TRBJ2-7	-	-	CSVVAGNSYEQYF	TGCAGCGTTGTGGCGGGGAACTCCTACGAGCAGTACTTC
TRBV19	TRBJ1-5	-	-	CASSRVGSYQPQHF	TGTGCCAGTAGTCGAGTCGGGAGCTATCAGCCCCAGCATTTT
TRBV11-2	TRBJ1-1	once	-	CASSLRIGGRGDF	TGTGCCAGCAGCTTAAGGATAGGTGGCCGCGGGGACTTT
TRBV6-4	TRBJ1-2	once	TRBD1	CASSETGGRYGYTF	TGTGCCAGCAGTGAAACAGGGGGTAGATATGGCTACACCTTC
TRBV28	TRBJ1-6	few	-	CASSYRQYSRSYNSPLHF	TGTGCCAGCAGTTACCGACAGTACAGTAGATCCTATAATTCACCCCTCCACTTT
TRBV28	TRBJ2-5	few	-	CASSFAIPGAGIETQYF	TGTGCCAGCAGTTTTGCCATCCCGGGGGCAGGTATAGAGACCCAGTACTTC
TRBV27	TRBJ2-3	-	-	CASSLSWGLADTQYF	TGTGCCAGCAGTTTATCTTGGGGGCTGGCAGATACGCAGTATTTT
TRBV28	TRBJ2-3	-	TRBD2	CASSLAASGVTDTQYF	TGTGCCAGCAGTTTAGCGGCTAGCGGGGTCACAGATACGCAGTATTTT
TRBV6-5	TRBJ1-5	-	-	CASSSYFNQPQHF	TGTGCCAGCAGTTCCTACTTCAATCAGCCCCAGCATTTT
TRBV6-5	TRBJ2-1	few	TRBD1	CASSYSAGTGGREQFF	TGTGCCAGCAGTTACTCAGCGGGGACAGGGGGCAGGGAGCAGTTCTTC
TRBV15	TRBJ2-1	-	-	CATSRVGADEQFF	TGTGCCACCAGCAGAGTTGGAGCAGATGAGCAGTTCTTC
TRBV11-2	TRBJ2-1	-	-	CASSFRGLYNEQFF	TGTGCCAGCAGCTTTAGAGGGCTATACAATGAGCAGTTCTTC
TRBV12-3/TRBV12-4	TRBJ2-3	-	-	CASSLFHRNPQYF	TGTGCCAGCAGTTTATTCCACCGGAACCCACAGTATTTT
TRBV7-3	TRBJ2-3	-	TRBD1	CASSQNRGQGTDTQYF	TGTGCCAGCAGCCAGAACAGGGGGCAAGGGACAGATACGCAGTATTTT
TRBV6-2/TRBV6-3	TRBJ1-6	-	-	CASSYPYNSPLHF	TGTGCCAGCAGTTACCCATATAATTCACCCCTCCACTTT
TRBV4-2	TRBJ2-5	-	-	CASSPGTLGTQYF	TGTGCCAGCAGCCCCGGTACACTAGGGACCCAGTACTTC
TRBV21-1	TRBJ1-2	-	-	CASSKQGESNYGYTF	TGTGCCAGCAGCAAACAGGGGGAATCCAACTATGGCTACACCTTC
TRBV7-2	TRBJ2-1	-	TRBD2	CASLRTSGRGNEQFF	TGTGCCAGCCTAAGAACTAGCGGGAGGGGTAATGAGCAGTTCTTC
TRBV5-8	TRBJ2-7	-	TRBD1	CASRLTGQGIYEQYF	TGTGCCAGCAGGCTTACGGGACAGGGGATTTACGAGCAGTACTTC
TRBV7-2	TRBJ2-7	-	-	CASSSHYEQYF	TGTGCCAGCAGCTCCCATTACGAGCAGTACTTC
TRBV5-8	TRBJ1-5	-	-	CAGTDSFNQPQHF	TGTGCCGGAACCGACAGCTTCAATCAGCCCCAGCATTTT
TRBV15	TRBJ1-4	medium-sized	-	CATSREEPRVGKLFF	TGTGCCACCAGCAGAGAGGAGCCACGAGTAGGAAAACTGTTTTTT
TRBV6-6	TRBJ2-1	-	TRBD2	CASSHVRGTSGSTPTGAPYNEQFF	TGTGCCAGCAGTCATGTTCGGGGGACTAGCGGGAGTACCCCGACGGGGGCCCCCTACAATGAGCAGTTCTTC
TRBV10-3	TRBJ2-3	-	-	CAISEPMGAGAGTDTQYF	TGTGCCATCAGTGAGCCCATGGGTGCAGGGGCGGGCACAGATACGCAGTATTTT
TRBV5-4	TRBJ2-7	medium-sized	TRBD1	CASSSATGGGYEQYF	TGTGCCAGCAGCTCTGCGACAGGGGGCGGCTACGAGCAGTACTTC
TRBV5-1	TRBJ1-1	medium-sized	TRBD1	CASSWDRGEAFF	TGCGCCAGCAGTTGGGACAGAGGTGAAGCTTTCTTT
TRBV18	TRBJ1-2	-	TRBD1	CASSPLSGTGGAHGYTF	TGTGCCAGCTCACCACTTTCCGGGACAGGGGGCGCGCATGGCTACACCTTC
TRBV28	TRBJ1-1	once	TRBD1	CASIPGQGAIEAFF	TGTGCCAGCATTCCGGGACAGGGGGCGATTGAAGCTTTCTTT
TRBV3-1/TRBV3-2	TRBJ2-5	-	-	CASSQVPAEETQYF	TGTGCCAGCAGCCAAGTACCAGCGGAGGAGACCCAGTACTTC
TRBV7-9	TRBJ2-5	-	-	CASSPGTQWETQYF	TGTGCCAGCAGCCCTGGGACCCAGTGGGAGACCCAGTACTTC
TRBV11-2	TRBJ1-2	-	-	CASSLDRASDGYTF	TGTGCCAGCAGCTTAGACCGCGCGAGTGATGGCTACACCTTC
TRBV18	TRBJ1-5	-	TRBD1	CASSVTGGNQPQHF	TGTGCCAGCTCAGTGACAGGGGGCAATCAGCCCCAGCATTTT
TRBV5-1	TRBJ2-1	few	TRBD2	CASSLAETSESSYNEQFF	TGCGCCAGCAGCTTGGCCGAGACTAGCGAGAGCTCCTACAATGAGCAGTTCTTC
TRBV5-6	TRBJ2-7	-	-	CASSLGFLEPYEQYF	TGTGCCAGCAGCTTGGGTTTCCTAGAGCCCTACGAGCAGTACTTC
TRBV2	TRBJ2-1	-	-	CASSEALRTGGFLAGSIYNEQFF	TGTGCCAGCAGTGAAGCGCTTCGAACAGGGGGCTTCTTAGCGGGGAGCATCTACAATGAGCAGTTCTTC
TRBV19	TRBJ1-6	-	-	CASSIQVRSEGALHF	TGTGCCAGTAGTATACAGGTCCGGAGCGAGGGGGCCCTCCACTTT
TRBV6-1	TRBJ1-2	-	-	CASSDERHIF	TGTGCCAGCAGTGACGAAAGGCACATCTTC
TRBV29-1	TRBJ2-7	-	TRBD1	CSAKGTGAYEQYF	TGCAGCGCAAAAGGGACAGGGGCCTACGAGCAGTACTTC
TRBV28	TRBJ1-3	-	-	CATTTWTVSGNTIYF	TGTGCCACCACAACTTGGACAGTCTCTGGAAACACCATATATTTT
TRBV18	TRBJ2-5	-	-	CASSPRNQETQYF	TGTGCCAGCTCACCAAGGAACCAAGAGACCCAGTACTTC
TRBV6-6	TRBJ1-2	-	-	CASRDNYGYTF	TGTGCCAGCAGAGATAACTATGGCTACACCTTC
TRBV10-3	TRBJ2-3	-	-	CAAALFDGGPDTQYF	TGTGCCGCCGCCCTCTTTGACGGGGGCCCAGATACGCAGTATTTT
TRBV27	TRBJ2-2	-	-	CATTKRGFENTGELFF	TGTGCCACAACTAAACGGGGCTTCGAGAACACCGGGGAGCTGTTTTTT
TRBV4-1	TRBJ1-6	-	-	CASSQDLSRLSYNSPLHF	TGCGCCAGCAGCCAAGATCTGAGTCGCCTCTCCTATAATTCACCCCTCCACTTT
TRBV7-9	TRBJ2-7	-	-	CASSLGVRDTSSGSYEQYF	TGTGCCAGCAGCTTAGGCGTGCGGGACACATCCTCGGGCTCCTACGAGCAGTACTTC
TRBV28	TRBJ2-7	-	TRBD1	CASSLATGGGGNEQYF	TGTGCCAGCAGTTTGGCTACAGGGGGCGGCGGGAACGAGCAGTACTTC
TRBV7-9	TRBJ1-5	-	-	CASSFFPGGNQPQHF	TGTGCCAGCAGCTTTTTTCCCGGGGGCAATCAGCCCCAGCATTTT
TRBV18	TRBJ2-1	-	-	CASSPFEGGNEQFF	TGTGCCAGCTCACCATTTGAAGGGGGCAATGAGCAGTTCTTC